This record concerns one TCR beta chain sequence. Its antigen is unknown. The sample belongs to a study of cytomegalovirus exposure and HLA in healthy donors. The study's findings and limits: Among CMV-associated TCR beta chains, most appeared HLA-restricted in a later analysis.

It was with 60 Vbeta and 13 Jbeta primers that the PCR ran. Profiling relied on immunoSEQ multiplex PCR, and the TCRdb table lists in-frame clones only, not all of them. This table holds some 75,000 clones. After removal of 0 bases from V and 2 bases from J, the junction contained 3 bases not matched to a gene. Germline lookup yields CDR1 SGDLS and CDR2 YYNGEE. This CDR3 is 15 amino acids long. The chain couples TRBV9 to TRBJ2-3; 7 positions match TRBD2. The clonotype was recovered from a boy aged 10-17 years in good health and CMV-seronegative. The sample comprised PBMCs. CDR3 loop: CASSVEGLHTDTQYF. DNA for the CDR3: TGTGCCAGCAGCGTAGAGGGACTACACACAGATACGCAGTATTTT.